The clone carrying this T cell receptor beta chain was counted a few times. This sample was included in a study of blood T cell repertoires in COVID-19. Overall study context: Acute-phase and convalescent COVID-19 samples originated in the United States, Italy and Spain.

Original data processing: It was from reference gene primer amplification that nucleated cell counts were estimated. Produced via immunoSEQ multiplex PCR; TCRdb's table is partial and in-frame only. That table is the source of V, J and clone size, and D and trimming were worked out from the DNA. The top ten clones hold roughly 5.7% of a sample with 150,000 to 250,000 clones, roughly 77% of them seen once. Those enrolled in Seattle joined during active infection and were followed longitudinally afterward. The sample comprised peripheral blood. The receptor was derived from a woman in her 40s with COVID-19, enrolled during active disease.

CDR3 sequence reads: CASSWDRGSYEQYF. The CDR3 DNA reads as TGTGCCAGCTCGTGGGACAGGGGCTCCTACGAGCAGTACTTC. This chain joins TRBV18 and TRBJ2-7; the match to TRBD1 covers 10 bases. The trim removed 6 bases at V and 0 bases at J, leaving 2 bases unmatched. CDR3 size: 14 residues. Germline loops: CDR1 KGHSH, CDR2 LQKENI.